This section outlines one TCR beta chain sequence together with its context. Its matching antigen is unknown. Germline V gene lookup returns CDR1 MGHDK and CDR2 SYGVNS. This CDR3 has 16 amino acids. V was clipped by 4 bases and J by 7 bases, with 22 bases between them. The sample is drawn from a study of OX40 agonist ivuxolimab in advanced cancers. Study-wide context: At doses from 0.01 to 10 mg/kg, patients were given intravenous ivuxolimab every 2 weeks. Patients were roughly 87% male with ages roughly 20 to 85, mean about 60. Study-level points and caveats: At doses 0.1 to 3.0 mg/kg, CD4+ and CD8+ clones expanded. The antigen specificity of the peripheral T cells (those that were expanded) was not determined.

Sequencing was performed with immunoSEQ multiplex PCR; in TCRdb, only in-frame clones are kept and a portion is missing. The data hold approximately 62,000 clones, with roughly 92% observed a single time. The TCR was taken from an adult with an advanced solid tumor such as melanoma, head and neck, liver or kidney cancer. The starting material was CD4+ or CD8+ T cells sorted from blood, obtained in a trial of the OX40 agonist ivuxolimab. The chain joins TRBV25-1 to TRBJ1-1; maybe TRBD1 (5 bases). CDR3 in amino acids: CASSGWDQGGWFEAFF. The CDR3 nucleotides read TGTGCCAGCAGTGGTTGGGATCAGGGAGGGTGGTTTGAAGCTTTCTTT. Full variable domain (remainder filled in from reference TRBV25-1 and TRBJ1-1): EADIYQTPRYLVIGTGKKITLECSQTMGHDKMYWYQQDPGMELHLIHYSYGVNSTEKGDLSSESTVSRIRTEHFPLTLESARPSHTSQYLCASSGWDQGGWFEAFFGQGTRLTVV.